This TCR beta chain was sequenced during a study of blood T cell repertoires in COVID-19. At the level of the study: The United States, Italy and Spain were the sources of the acute and convalescent COVID-19 samples. The analysed material was cDNA or gDNA that came from T cells, B-cell-depleted T cells, or PBMCs.

Recovered status applied to Cohort 3 donors who had two consecutive negative PCRs. It also applied to those with clearance or with symptom resolution. The table came from immunoSEQ multiplex PCR; TCRdb's copy has only in-frame clones and leaves some out. The sample yields about 270,000 clones, less than 90% seen once. This CDR3 is 14 amino acids long. V gave up 5 bases and J gave up 7 bases; unmatched junction bases: 10. CDR1 and CDR2 (germline): SGHTA, FQGNSA. The rearrangement joins TRBV7-2 to TRBJ2-7, with 8 nucleotides matching TRBD2. Sequenced input: PBMCs or T cells enriched from blood (not recorded which). The source of this sequence is a woman between 50 and 59 years old who had recovered from COVID-19. CDR3 DNA: TGTGCCAGCAGCGTAACTAGCGGCGGGCGAGAGCAGTACTTC. Protein sequence: CASSVTSGGREQYF.